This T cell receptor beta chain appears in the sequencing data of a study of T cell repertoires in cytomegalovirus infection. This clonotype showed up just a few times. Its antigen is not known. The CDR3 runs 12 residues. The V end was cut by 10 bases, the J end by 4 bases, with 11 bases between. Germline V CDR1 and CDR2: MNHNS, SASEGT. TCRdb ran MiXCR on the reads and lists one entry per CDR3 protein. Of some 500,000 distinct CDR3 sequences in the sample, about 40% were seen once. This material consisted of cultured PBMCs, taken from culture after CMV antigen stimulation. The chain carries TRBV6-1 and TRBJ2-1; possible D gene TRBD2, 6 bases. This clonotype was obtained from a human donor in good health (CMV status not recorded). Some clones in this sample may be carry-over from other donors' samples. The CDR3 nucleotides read TGTGCCACCGGGGGACTTTACAATGAGCAGTTCTTC. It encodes CATGGLYNEQFF.